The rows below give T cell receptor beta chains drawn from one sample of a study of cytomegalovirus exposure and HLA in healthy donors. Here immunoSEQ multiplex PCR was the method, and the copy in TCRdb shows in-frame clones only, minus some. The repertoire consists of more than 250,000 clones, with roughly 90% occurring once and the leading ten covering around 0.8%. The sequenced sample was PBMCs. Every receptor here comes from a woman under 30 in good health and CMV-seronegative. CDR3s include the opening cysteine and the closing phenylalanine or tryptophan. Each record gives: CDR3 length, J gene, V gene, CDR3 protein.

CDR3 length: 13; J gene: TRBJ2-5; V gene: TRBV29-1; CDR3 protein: CSVNGRAGETQYF
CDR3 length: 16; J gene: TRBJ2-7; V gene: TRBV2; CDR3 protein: CASSDLVGQLSYEQYF
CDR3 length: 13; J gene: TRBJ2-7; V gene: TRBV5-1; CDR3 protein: CASSLRDSYEQYF
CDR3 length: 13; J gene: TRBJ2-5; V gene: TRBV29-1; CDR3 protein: CSVLDRNQETQYF
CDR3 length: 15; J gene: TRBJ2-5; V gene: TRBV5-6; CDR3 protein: CASSSRTGMEETQYF
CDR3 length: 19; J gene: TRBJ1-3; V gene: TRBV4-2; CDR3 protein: CASRPDSIELADSGNTIYF
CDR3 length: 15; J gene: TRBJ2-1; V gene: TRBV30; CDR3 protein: CAWSFPGLAGGLRFF
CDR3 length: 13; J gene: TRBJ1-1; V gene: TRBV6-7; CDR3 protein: CMTAKKMNTEAFF
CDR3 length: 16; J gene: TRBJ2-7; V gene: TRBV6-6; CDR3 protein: CASRSPSSADNYEQYF
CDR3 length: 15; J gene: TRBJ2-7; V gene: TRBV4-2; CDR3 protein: CASSQEGRASYEQYF
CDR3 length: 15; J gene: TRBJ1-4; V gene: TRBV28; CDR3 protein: CASRPIQGQDEKLFF
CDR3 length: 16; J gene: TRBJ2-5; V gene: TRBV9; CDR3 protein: CASSLGTSGSRETQYF
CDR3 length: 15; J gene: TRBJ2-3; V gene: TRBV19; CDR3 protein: CASSIEARSTDTQYF
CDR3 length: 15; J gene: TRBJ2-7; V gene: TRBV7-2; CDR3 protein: CASSPRASGRFEQYF
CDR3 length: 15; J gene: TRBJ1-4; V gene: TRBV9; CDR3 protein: CASSTQTGGGEKLFF
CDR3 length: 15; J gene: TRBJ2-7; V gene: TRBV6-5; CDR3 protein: CASSRQGANTYEQYF
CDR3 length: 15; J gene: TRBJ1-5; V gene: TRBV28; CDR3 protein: CASTTGQGTSQPQHF
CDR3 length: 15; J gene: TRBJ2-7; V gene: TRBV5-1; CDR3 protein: CASSSDMGSLGEQYF
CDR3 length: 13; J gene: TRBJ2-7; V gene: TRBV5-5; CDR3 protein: CASSLSRAYEQYF
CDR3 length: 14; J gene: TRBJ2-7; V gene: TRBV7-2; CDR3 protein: CASSLGQATYEQYF
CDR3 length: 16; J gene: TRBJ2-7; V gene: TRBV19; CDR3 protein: CASSPSEGIVSYEQYF
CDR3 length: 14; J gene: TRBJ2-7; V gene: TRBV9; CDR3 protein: CASSVGGARDEQYF
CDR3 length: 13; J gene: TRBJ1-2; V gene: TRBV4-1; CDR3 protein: CASSQEAGRGYTF
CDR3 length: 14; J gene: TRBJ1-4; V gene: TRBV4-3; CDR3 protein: CASSYGTGVGKLFF
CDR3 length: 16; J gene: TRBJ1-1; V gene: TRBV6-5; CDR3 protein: CASSYSISAGSTEAFF
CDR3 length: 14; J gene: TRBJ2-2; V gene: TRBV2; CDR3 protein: CASNFGQGTGELFF